These 16 T cell receptor beta chains were sequenced from one sample in a study of sequential checkpoint blockade in melanoma. The treatment denotes: randomized to nivolumab then ipilimumab (arm A) or the reverse (arm B). Data came from immunoSEQ multiplex PCR; TCRdb stores just in-frame clones and leaves some out. The sample gives 1,300 to 1,500 clones, around a fifth of which show up once; about 12% is in the top ten. Sequencing used tumor tissue (inferred from file names), obtained from a patient given nivolumab and ipilimumab in sequence. The origin of the receptors is a human donor with melanoma.

In this sample, this clone is medium-sized. The rearrangement joins TRBV6-8 to TRBJ1-5; 9 bases match TRBD1. The CDR3 extends over 14 amino acids. V lost 6 bases to trimming and J lost 5 bases; unmatched junction nucleotides: 5. Per germline, CDR1 MNHGY and CDR2 SAAAGT. The CDR3 sequence: CASSATGGYQPQHF. As DNA, the CDR3 is TGTGCCAGCAGCGCCACAGGGGGCTATCAGCCCCAGCATTTT.

This chain links TRBV4-1 with TRBJ2-2; 10 bases are a match to TRBD2. V gave up 2 bases and J gave up 7 bases; unmatched junction bases: 7. From germline, CDR1 is MGHRA and CDR2 YSYEKL. This CDR3 contains 16 residues. This CDR3 is CASSQNSGGAIGELFF. The CDR3 DNA sequence: TGCGCCAGCAGCCAAAACAGCGGGGGGGCCATCGGGGAGCTGTTTTTT.

This chain uses TRBV5-1 with TRBJ1-1; maybe TRBD1 (6 bases). Germline V gene sequence: CDR1 SGHRS, CDR2 YFSETQ. Trimming shortened V by 4 bases and J by 0 bases, and 13 bases separated the two germline ends. The CDR3 contains 15 residues. The CDR3 loop reads CASSTIQGLNTEAFF. The CDR3 DNA is TGCGCCAGCAGCACGATTCAGGGGTTGAACACTGAAGCTTTCTTT.

This clone has just a few counts. The chain joins TRBV9 to TRBJ2-5, with TRBD2 identical over 10 bases. This CDR3 is built from 15 residues. The V gene's germline CDR1 is SGDLS and CDR2 YYNGEE. The V segment lost 2 bases and the J segment 4 bases; nucleotides outside the gene matches: 5. For the CDR3, the DNA is TGTGCCAGCAGCGTCCTAGCGGGAGCGGCAGAGACCCAGTACTTC. Residues: CASSVLAGAAETQYF.

In this sample, this clone is medium-sized (0.01 to 0.1%). The rearrangement joins TRBV11-3 to TRBJ1-2, with 8 bases that match TRBD1. This CDR3 contains 14 residues. Germline lookup yields CDR1 SGHNT and CDR2 YENEEA. The V segment lost 5 bases and the J segment 5 bases; nucleotides outside the gene matches: 7. CDR3 protein: CASSTRQGSYGYTF. The CDR3 nucleotides are TGTGCCAGCAGCACCCGACAGGGGAGTTATGGCTACACCTTC.

This rearrangement joins TRBV28 to TRBJ2-4; D call uncertain. With 10 bases removed from V and 2 bases from J, the gap between germline ends came to 15 bases. Germline assignment: CDR1 MDHEN and CDR2 SYDVKM. The CDR3 totals 14 residues. The CDR3 coding sequence is TGTGCCACCTCTTCCCTACTGACCAAAAACATTCAGTACTTC. Translation: CATSSLLTKNIQYF.

To note about this clone: One end of the junction fails to match germline, which may point to a read error. V is TRBV6-8 and J is TRBJ2-1; D might be TRBD1 (6 bases). Germline V CDR1 and CDR2: MNHGY, SAAAGT. This CDR3 has 15 residues. The CDR3 coding sequence is TGTGCCATCAGTTCCCCTGATACAGGGATCCCTGAGCAGTTCTTC. It encodes CAISSPDTGIPEQFF.

This clone has a handful of counts. The rearrangement links TRBV9 to TRBJ1-4, with 7 positions matching TRBD1. CDR3 length equals 14 residues. CDR1 is SGDLS, CDR2 YYNGEE, per germline. Germline trimming cut 1 base from V and 8 bases from J; bases unmatched to any gene: 5. The CDR3 region is CASSVTGVGEKLFF. The DNA for the CDR3 is TGTGCCAGCAGCGTAACAGGGGTAGGGGAAAAACTGTTTTTT.

The chain links TRBV5-1 to TRBJ1-1; no reliable D call. The CDR3 has 17 residues. Germline assignment: CDR1 SGHRS and CDR2 YFSETQ. Trimming took off 2 bases at V and 4 bases at J, with 21 bases between the two ends. CDR3 sequence (DNA): TGCGCCAGCAGCTTTACCACCCTGAGCTCTGGAGGCACTGAAGCTTTCTTT. Translated: CASSFTTLSSGGTEAFF.

This clone has more than one count but fewer than ten. J is TRBJ1-1 and V is TRBV28; no reliable D call. The V gene's germline CDR1 is MDHEN and CDR2 SYDVKM. There are 14 residues in the CDR3. The V gene lost 3 bases and the J gene lost 0 bases, with 8 bases spanning the gap. DNA for the CDR3: TGTGCCAGCAGTTTCGGCCTAATGAACACTGAAGCTTTCTTT. This gives the protein CASSFGLMNTEAFF. Variable domain in full (rest from reference TRBV28 and TRBJ1-1): DVKVTQSSRYLVKRTGEKVFLECVQDMDHENMFWYRQDPGLGLRLIYFSYDVKMKEKGDIPEGYSVSREKKERFSLILESASTNQTSMYLCASSFGLMNTEAFFGQGTRLTVV.

This sequence joins TRBV6-8 and TRBJ2-2; weak D call: TRBD1 (5 bases). CDR3 length equals 14 residues. V lost 7 bases and J 7 bases, leaving 16 bases between the germline ends. The V gene's germline CDR1 is MNHGY and CDR2 SAAAGT. The CDR3 is CASKPGQAGGELFF. DNA of the CDR3: TGTGCCAGCAAACCAGGGCAGGCCGGCGGGGAGCTGTTTTTT.

The chain is built from TRBV28 and TRBJ2-7; D remains unclear. There are 13 residues in the CDR3. The V gene lost 2 bases and the J gene lost 2 bases, with 7 bases spanning the gap. Per the germline V gene, CDR1 is MDHEN and CDR2 is SYDVKM. The CDR3 bases are TGTGCCAGCAGTTTACGACACACCTACGAGCAGTACTTC. Protein: CASSLRHTYEQYF.

By sample share, this clone is medium-sized (0.01 to 0.1%). The chain uses TRBV11-3 and TRBJ2-1; 8 nucleotides match TRBD2. Germline-derived CDR1 and CDR2 are SGHNT and YENEEA. The CDR3 contains 14 residues. J lost 6 bases, V lost 6 bases, and 7 bases had no gene match. For the CDR3, the DNA is TGTGCCAGCAGTCAAAACGCGGGAGGCAATGAGCAGTTCTTC. This translates into CASSQNAGGNEQFF. Together with reference TRBV11-3 and TRBJ2-1, the CDR3 gives the full variable domain: EAGVVQSPRYKIIEKKQPVAFWCNPISGHNTLYWYLQNLGQGPELLIRYENEEAVDDSQLPKDRFSAERLKGVDSTLKIQPAELGDSAVYLCASSQNAGGNEQFFGPGTRLTVL.

This clone was observed a few times. CDR3 protein: CASRRGANTGELFF. CDR3 nucleotides: TGTGCCAGCAGGAGGGGAGCGAACACCGGGGAGCTGTTTTTT. This rearrangement joins TRBV6-8 to TRBJ2-2; D is tentatively TRBD1 or TRBD2 (5 bases each). This CDR3 is built from 14 residues. Per the germline V gene, CDR1 is MNHGY and CDR2 is SAAAGT. The V end lost 6 bases, the J end lost 0 bases, and 8 bases lay between the germline ends.

This clone was counted only a few times. The chain carries TRBV7-2 and TRBJ1-2, with TRBD1 matching 7 bases. Germline CDR1 is SGHTA and CDR2 is FQGNSA. The CDR3 spans 13 residues. Trimming removed 5 bases from V and 2 bases from J; junction bases left unmatched: 2. CDR3 in DNA: TGTGCCAGCAGCCGGGGACAGAACTATGGCTACACCTTC. Amino acid sequence: CASSRGQNYGYTF.

The V and J genes are TRBV5-1 and TRBJ1-3; the D gene is possibly TRBD1 (6 bases). V was cut by 0 bases and J by 2 bases, with 15 bases left in between. The germline gives CDR1 SGHRS, CDR2 YFSETQ. The CDR3 sequence is 17 residues long. The CDR3 loop reads CASSLGGGPLAGNTIYF. CDR3 bases: TGCGCCAGCAGCTTGGGAGGGGGACCTTTAGCTGGAAACACCATATATTTT. Full variable domain (rest looked up from reference TRBV5-1 and TRBJ1-3): KAGVTQTPRYLIKTRGQQVTLSCSPISGHRSVSWYQQTPGQGLQFLFEYFSETQRNKGNFPGRFSGRQFSNSRSEMNVSTLELGDSALYLCASSLGGGPLAGNTIYFGEGSWLTVV.